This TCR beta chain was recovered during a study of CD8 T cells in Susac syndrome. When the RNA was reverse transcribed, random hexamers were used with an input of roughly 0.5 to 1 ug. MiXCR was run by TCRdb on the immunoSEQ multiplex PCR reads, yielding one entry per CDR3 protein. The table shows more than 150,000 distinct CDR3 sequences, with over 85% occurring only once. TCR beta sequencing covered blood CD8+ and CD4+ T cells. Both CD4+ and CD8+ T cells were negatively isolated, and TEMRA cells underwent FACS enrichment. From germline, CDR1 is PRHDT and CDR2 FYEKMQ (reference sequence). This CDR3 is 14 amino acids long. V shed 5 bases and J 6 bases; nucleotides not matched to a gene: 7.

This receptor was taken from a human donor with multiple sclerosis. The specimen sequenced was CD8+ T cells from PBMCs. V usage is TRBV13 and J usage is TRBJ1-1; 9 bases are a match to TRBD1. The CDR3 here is CASSVRDRESEAFF. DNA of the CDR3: TGTGCCAGCAGCGTCCGGGACAGGGAGTCTGAAGCTTTCTTT.